This T cell receptor beta chain was documented in a study of CD8+ T cells in alopecia areata (dated by TCRdb to 2017 to 2018). The study in broad terms: The treated patients, all with moderate-to-severe alopecia areata, were enrolled in an open-label pilot trial of oral tofacitinib given at 5 to 10 mg twice daily. Clonality in the scalp was compared among normal scalp (n=4), patchy alopecia areata scalp (n=8), and alopecia totalis/universalis scalp (n=8). RNA was extracted with the PAXgene miRNA kit for fixed scalp, the miRNeasy kit for PBMCs, and the RNeasy kit for mouse skin. Human TCRbeta sequencing covered scalp tissue and sorted CD4+ and CD8+ peripheral blood T cells from patchy and totalis/universalis alopecia areata patients and healthy controls. immunoSEQ multiplex PCR using 35 Vbeta forward primers and 13 Jbeta reverse primers was used to amplify TCRbeta CDR3 regions. Patients received tofacitinib for 6 to 18 months and were then followed off drug for 6 months to check for delayed response and recurrence. In both human patients and the C3H/HeJ mouse model, the study applied high-throughput TCRbeta sequencing to look at T cell clonal expansion in alopecia areata. Patients on tofacitinib were biopsied at baseline and after 4 and 24 weeks of treatment, and several of the patients also had a later scalp biopsy.

V is clipped by 3 bases and J by 7 bases, and the sequence between their germline boundaries is 9 bases long. The CDR3 spans 13 residues, from the cysteine through the phenylalanine. Of the read, only the CDR3 DNA is kept; its 39 bases are in frame from base 1. The germline V gene (reference sequence) provides CDR1 MNHEY and CDR2 SMNVEV. A remark on this clone: This clone's antigen is unknown. No qualities accompany the bases; no much larger clone lies one base away.

Libraries came from the immunoSEQ multiplex PCR assay. RNA was extracted from all samples and reverse transcribed into cDNA, which served as template for TCR sequencing. First-strand cDNA was synthesized with SuperScript III using a 2:1 mix of oligo-dT and random hexamers. A synthetic immune receptor repertoire was used to assess amplification bias, and residual bias was removed computationally. Processing in the source paper ran as follows. Raw reads were preprocessed to remove errors, and CDR3 was defined according to IMGT conventions as the region from the conserved cysteine to phenylalanine. Clonality was computed as 1 minus the Shannon entropy, with the entropy normalized by log2 of the number of productive unique TCRs. CD4 or CD8 identity of scalp clones was inferred by cross-referencing scalp TCRbeta sequences with sorted blood CD4 and CD8 repertoires. The table comes from immuneACCESS by way of TCRdb, which keeps in-frame sequences with V and J called. Part of the clones is missing from these tables; in studies checked, under half for an unresolved V gene and the rest for unknown reasons. The V and J calls and clone size are taken from that table; D and trimming were inferred from the DNA. The sample data list about 130,000 clones, and about 60% of these were observed just once. The biggest ten clones account for under 7.5% of the sample.

Study-level results and caveats: Shared TCR sequences between patients were less evident than in mice, which may be partly attributable to HLA diversity in the patient population. Resident alphabeta T cells in normal human skin are also sequenced, complicating scalp TCR repertoire analysis, unlike mouse skin dominated by gammadelta T cells. Compared with normal scalp, lesional scalp, particularly in alopecia totalis/universalis, had higher clonality and more expanded CD8+ clones, which suggests antigenic drive.

According to the study, the label for this sample's time point signals: baseline before oral tofacitinib. Lesional scalp punch biopsies and peripheral blood were collected from alopecia areata patients. PBMCs were separated by density centrifugation and stained for CD3, CD4 and CD8, after which CD4+ and CD8+ T cells were sorted on a FACSAria. This clonotype originated in a human donor with alopecia areata. Sample: CD4+ T cells sorted from blood, taken at week 0. The V gene is TRBV27 and the J gene is TRBJ1-4, with no reliable assignment of the D segment. This receptor carries the CDR3 CASSLRTGEKLFF. The DNA sequence is given as TGTGCCAGCAGTTTGCGGACCGGTGAAAAACTGTTTTTT.